These 5 T cell receptor beta chains were all obtained from the same sample, sequenced in a study of OX40 agonist ivuxolimab in advanced cancers. Libraries were prepared through the immunoSEQ multiplex PCR assay. Drawn from immuneACCESS, this table holds only the in-frame rearrangements with V and J called that TCRdb kept. Clones are partly lost; checked studies trace under half to an unresolved V gene and leave the rest unexplained. For this sample there are some 90,000 clones; 80% to 90% appear just once. About 4.5% of the sample goes to the ten largest clones. Sequencing used CD4+ or CD8+ T cells sorted from blood, obtained in a trial of the OX40 agonist ivuxolimab. These receptors were taken from an adult with an advanced solid tumor such as melanoma, head and neck, liver or kidney cancer.

This clone came up a few times. V is TRBV5-4 and J is TRBJ2-1; 12 bases agree with TRBD2. The germline CDR1 and CDR2 sequences are SGHNT and YYREEE (reference sequence). V dropped 5 bases and J dropped 6; count of bases not matched to a gene: 6. The CDR3 length is 15 residues. The CDR3 is CASSLGLAGTNEQFF. The CDR3 nucleotides are TGTGCCAGCAGTCTCGGACTAGCGGGAACCAATGAGCAGTTCTTC.

V is TRBV27 and J is TRBJ2-1; no firm D call. In germline, CDR1 is MNHEY, CDR2 SMNVEV (reference sequence). Trimming cost V 7 bases and J 3 bases, with 10 bases left between them. This CDR3 is built from 13 residues. This CDR3 reads CASTRPRYNEQFF. In nucleotides, the CDR3 is TGTGCCAGCACGCGGCCCCGCTACAATGAGCAGTTCTTC.

The CDR3 loop reads CAISETDDIQYF. The CDR3, as DNA: TGTGCCATCAGTGAAACGGACGACATTCAGTACTTC. This rearrangement joins TRBV10-3 to TRBJ2-4; D is uncertain. In germline, CDR1 is ENHRY, CDR2 SYGVKD. Trimming pared 3 bases from V and 8 bases from J, leaving 8 bases between. The CDR3 contains 12 residues.

This clone was seen a handful of times. This chain joins TRBV5-1 and TRBJ2-2; 8 nucleotides line up with TRBD2. CDR1 is SGHRS, CDR2 YFSETQ, per germline. V lost 4 bases, J lost 2 bases, and 19 bases stayed unmatched. This CDR3 comprises 20 residues. CDR3: CASSTTRDSWLAGNTGELFF. The DNA for the CDR3 is TGCGCCAGCAGCACCACCCGGGACTCTTGGCTAGCGGGTAACACCGGGGAGCTGTTTTTT.

This chain joins TRBV11-3 and TRBJ2-1; the D gene could be TRBD1 or TRBD2 (7 bases each). The germline V gene has CDR1 SGHNT and CDR2 YENEEA. The CDR3 contains 18 residues. V lost 5 bases, J lost 7 bases, and 27 bases lay in between. The CDR3: CASSQNRGRERSRNEQFF. As DNA, the CDR3 is TGTGCCAGCAGCCAAAATAGGGGGCGGGAGCGAAGTAGGAATGAGCAGTTCTTC.